These 32 T cell receptor beta chains share one sample of origin, sequenced in a study of blood T cell repertoires in COVID-19. Data came from immunoSEQ multiplex PCR; TCRdb stores just in-frame clones and leaves some out. The sample lists a few hundred thousand clones; more than 75% were seen once. Sequencing was done on a sample of peripheral blood. Receptors were obtained from a human donor with acute or convalescent COVID-19. The donor label of this sample is uncertain.

J is TRBJ2-1 and V is TRBV11-2; 10 bases align to TRBD2. The J segment lost 9 bases and the V segment lost 5 bases, leaving 10 bases of the junction unmatched. CDR3 length equals 15 residues. CDR1 and CDR2 from the germline V gene are SGHAT and FQNNGV. The CDR3 DNA follows: TGTGCCAGCAGCCTCAAGCGGGGGGGCTATGCTGAGCAGTTCTTC. It codes for CASSLKRGGYAEQFF.

The genes are TRBV2 and TRBJ1-2, with D possibly being TRBD1 (6 bases). Looked up from germline, CDR1 is SNHLY and CDR2 is FYNNEI. The V gene lost 10 bases and the J gene lost 5 bases, with 11 bases spanning the gap. CDR3 size: 11 residues. The DNA for the CDR3 is TGTGCCACCAAAAGGGGGTATGGCTACACCTTC. It translates to CATKRGYGYTF.

This clone has only a few counts. The V gene is TRBV12-3 or TRBV12-4, the J gene TRBJ1-2, with a weak D call TRBD1 (6 bases). The germline V and J ends were trimmed by 4 bases and 10 bases, with 16 bases remaining between them. The CDR3 spans 13 residues. The CDR3 sequence is CASSWDNPPVYTF. For the CDR3, the DNA is TGTGCCAGCAGTTGGGACAATCCTCCCGTCTACACCTTC.

The V and J genes are TRBV6-5 and TRBJ1-6; D gene uncertain. The CDR3 runs 14 residues. The germline gives CDR1 MNHEY, CDR2 SVGAGI. Trimming took 2 bases from V and 2 from J, leaving 4 bases between them. CDR3 residues: CASSYETYNSPLHF. As DNA, the CDR3 is TGTGCCAGCAGTTACGAGACCTATAATTCACCCCTCCACTTT.

This clone came up a few times. The chain recombines TRBV28 with TRBJ1-5; D is unclear. CDR1 MDHEN and CDR2 SYDVKM come from the germline V gene. Trimming shortened V by 8 bases and J by 4 bases, and 9 bases separated the two germline ends. The CDR3 is 12 residues long. CDR3 in DNA: TGTGCCAGCGGGCTCCTTAATCAGCCCCAGCATTTT. It is translated as CASGLLNQPQHF.

The V gene is TRBV2, the J gene TRBJ2-7; perhaps TRBD2 as D (7 bases). The V gene lost 6 bases and the J gene lost 0 bases, with 15 bases spanning the gap. Germline CDR1 is SNHLY and CDR2 is FYNNEI. The CDR3 sequence is 15 residues long. CDR3 region: CASRREGGPSYEQYF. Written as DNA, the CDR3 is TGTGCCAGCAGGAGAGAGGGGGGGCCCTCCTACGAGCAGTACTTC.

The chain recombines TRBV14 with TRBJ2-1, with a possible D match to TRBD2 (7 bases). The CDR3 contains 14 residues. Germline-derived CDR1 and CDR2 are SGHDN and FVKESK. V lost 6 bases, J lost 2 bases, and 11 bases lay in between. CDR3 region: CASSRGGAYNEQFF. The CDR3 bases are TGTGCCAGCAGTCGAGGGGGGGCCTACAATGAGCAGTTCTTC.

The rearrangement joins TRBV9 to TRBJ2-5; the D gene is possibly TRBD1 (6 bases). Trimming stripped 0 bases from V and 7 bases from J, with 13 bases between. This CDR3 comprises 14 residues. Germline CDR1 reads SGDLS; CDR2 reads YYNGEE. Here the CDR3 reads CASSVARGEGTQYF. The CDR3 DNA reads as TGTGCCAGCAGCGTAGCCAGGGGTGAGGGGACCCAGTACTTC.

This clone was detected only once. This sample also contains other DNA sequences that code for the same CDR3. The chain combines TRBV30 with TRBJ1-5; D is perhaps TRBD1 (5 bases). V was clipped by 0 bases and J by 4 bases, with 7 bases between them. Germline V gene lookup returns CDR1 GTSNPN and CDR2 SVGIG (reference sequence). The CDR3 extends over 13 amino acids. CDR3 bases: TGTGCCTGGAGTGTGCAGGGAAATCAGCCCCAGCATTTT. Translated, it gives CAWSVQGNQPQHF.

The V call is TRBV7-9, the J call TRBJ2-3; no clear D. The ends were cut back, 2 bases at V and 2 bases at J, with 8 bases in the middle. CDR1 and CDR2 from the germline V gene are SEHNR and FQNEAQ (reference sequence). This CDR3 is 14 amino acids long. The CDR3, as DNA: TGTGCCAGCAGCTTAAACTATCCCACAGATACGCAGTATTTT. Protein sequence: CASSLNYPTDTQYF.

Worth noting for this clone: This specimen includes other DNA sequences encoding the same CDR3. V is TRBV11-3 and J is TRBJ1-4; D remains unclear. This CDR3 has 13 residues. Trimming removed 6 bases from V and 8 bases from J, with 13 bases in between. CDR1 SGHNT and CDR2 YENEEA come from the germline V gene. DNA for the CDR3: TGTGCCAGCAGTCTTGGCCCGGGGGAAAAACTGTTTTTT. This translates into CASSLGPGEKLFF.

V gene TRBV6-7 combines with J gene TRBJ1-1; D gene unclear. TRBV6-7 is given ORF status, its function remaining uncertain. V gave up 9 bases and J gave up 10 bases, with 6 bases separating them. This CDR3 is 8 amino acids long. The CDR3: CARCAAFF. The CDR3 DNA is TGTGCCAGGTGCGCAGCTTTCTTT.

The chain combines TRBV2 with TRBJ2-3; weak D call: TRBD2 (5 bases). This CDR3 is built from 15 residues. The V and J ends lost 8 bases and 0 bases respectively, with 15 bases between them. Germline V lookup: CDR1 SNHLY, CDR2 FYNNEI. The CDR3 region is CASSGERSSTDTQYF. The CDR3 nucleotides are TGTGCCAGCTCCGGGGAGCGATCTAGCACAGATACGCAGTATTTT. The full variable domain, in which reference TRBV2 and TRBJ2-3 provide the parts outside the CDR3, is EPEVTQTPSHQVTQMGQEVILRCVPISNHLYFYWYRQILGQKVEFLVSFYNNEISEKSEIFDDQFSVERPDGSNFTLKIRSTKLEDSAMYFCASSGERSSTDTQYFGPGTRLTVL.

V and J are TRBV7-6 and TRBJ2-7; 10 bases are shared with TRBD2. The CDR3 spans 15 residues. From germline, CDR1 is SGHVS and CDR2 FNYEAQ. With V trimmed by 4 bases and J by 6 bases, 9 bases remained unmatched. The CDR3 protein is CASSSLAGGRSEQYF. Written as DNA, the CDR3 is TGTGCCAGCAGCTCCTTAGCGGGGGGACGCTCCGAGCAGTACTTC.

The V call is TRBV6-1, the J call TRBJ1-5; D is uncertain. The CDR3 contains 14 residues. The germline CDR1 and CDR2 sequences are MNHNS and SASEGT. Trimming cost V 1 base and J 2 bases, with 6 bases left between them. This chain's CDR3 is CASSEVRGNQPQHF. DNA of the CDR3: TGTGCCAGCAGTGAAGTGCGGGGCAATCAGCCCCAGCATTTT.

The chain links TRBV5-1 to TRBJ2-5, with TRBD1 as a possible D gene (6 bases). The CDR3 covers 14 residues. Between the trimmed V and J ends, which lost 4 bases and 0 bases, there was a span of 10 bases. Germline lookup yields CDR1 SGHRS and CDR2 YFSETQ. CDR3 nucleotide sequence: TGCGCCAGCAGCCCTGGACAGCACCAAGAGACCCAGTACTTC. Translation: CASSPGQHQETQYF.

This clone was seen a handful of times. The chain employs TRBV30 and TRBJ2-1; 8 bases map to TRBD2. The J segment lost 3 bases and the V segment lost 4 bases, leaving 8 bases of the junction unmatched. The CDR3 is 15 amino acids. The germline CDR1 and CDR2 sequences are GTSNPN and SVGIG (reference sequence). The CDR3 DNA is TGTGCCTGGACTGACGGGCGGGGGGACTACAATGAGCAGTTCTTC. Translated, it gives CAWTDGRGDYNEQFF.

The chain links TRBV6-5 to TRBJ2-7; TRBD1 matches 7 bases. The trim removed 5 bases at V and 2 bases at J, leaving 9 bases unmatched. CDR3 length: 15 amino acids. Germline CDR1 and CDR2: MNHEY and SVGAGI. The CDR3 loop reads CASSTDRVNAYEQYF. As DNA, the CDR3 is TGTGCCAGCAGTACAGACAGGGTGAACGCCTACGAGCAGTACTTC.

J is TRBJ1-1 and V is TRBV29-1; TRBD1 aligns across 8 bases. This CDR3 is 14 amino acids long. Trimming removed 7 bases from V and 1 base from J; junction bases left unmatched: 8. CDR1 and CDR2 from the germline V gene are SQVTM and ANQGSEA. This chain's CDR3 is CSALDRGRNTEAFF. CDR3 nucleotide sequence: TGCAGCGCCCTTGACAGGGGACGGAACACTGAAGCTTTCTTT.

This clone occurred a few times. This chain links TRBV6-5 with TRBJ2-7, with TRBD2 matching over 11 bases. The CDR3 has 14 residues. Germline V gene sequence: CDR1 MNHEY, CDR2 SVGAGI. The V gene end was trimmed by 6 bases and the J gene end by 3 bases; junction bases not matched to a gene: 4. The CDR3: CASSPGLADYEQYF. CDR3 coding DNA: TGTGCCAGCAGCCCGGGACTAGCGGACTACGAGCAGTACTTC.

This sequence joins TRBV2 and TRBJ1-2, with D possibly TRBD1 on 6 matching bases. This CDR3 is 15 amino acids long. In germline, CDR1 is SNHLY, CDR2 FYNNEI. Between the trimmed V and J ends, which lost 6 bases and 7 bases, there was a span of 21 bases. CDR3 residues: CASSHRVPSTVGYTF. DNA of the CDR3: TGTGCCAGCAGCCACAGGGTACCCTCCACGGTTGGCTACACCTTC.

This chain uses TRBV10-3 with TRBJ2-7, with D tentatively TRBD1 (5 bases). This CDR3 spans 15 amino acids. Germline CDR1 is ENHRY and CDR2 is SYGVKD. Trimming stripped 0 bases from V and 2 bases from J, with 11 bases between. This CDR3 is CAISESTRQTYEQYF. CDR3 DNA: TGTGCCATCAGTGAGTCGACGAGACAGACCTACGAGCAGTACTTC.

This clone appeared a few times. This chain uses TRBV4-1 with TRBJ2-1, with 9 bases that match TRBD1. CDR1 MGHRA and CDR2 YSYEKL come from the germline V gene. V was clipped by 3 bases and J by 4 bases; unmatched bases: 4. The CDR3 spans 15 residues. The CDR3: CASSHRGQGYNEQFF. The CDR3, as DNA: TGCGCCAGCAGCCACAGGGGACAGGGATACAATGAGCAGTTCTTC.

In the case of this clone: The same CDR3 is also encoded by other DNA sequences in this sample. This chain links TRBV7-2 with TRBJ1-3; no clear D. CDR3 length: 14 amino acids. With 1 base removed from V and 1 base from J, the gap between germline ends came to 5 bases. Germline CDR1 is SGHTA and CDR2 is FQGNSA. The CDR3: CASSLGQSGNTIYF. DNA for the CDR3: TGTGCCAGCAGCTTAGGTCAGTCTGGAAACACCATATATTTT.

The chain carries TRBV6-1 and TRBJ1-1, with D possibly matching TRBD1 (6 bases). The CDR3 contains 14 residues. From germline, CDR1 is MNHNS and CDR2 SASEGT. Trimming pared 1 base from V and 4 bases from J, leaving 10 bases between. CDR3 protein: CASSEGRGGTEAFF. For the CDR3, the DNA is TGTGCCAGCAGTGAAGGTAGAGGGGGCACTGAAGCTTTCTTT.

This clone appeared a single time. V is TRBV12-3 or TRBV12-4 and J is TRBJ2-7; 10 bases fit TRBD2. The CDR3 covers 13 residues. J lost 6 bases, V lost 6 bases, and 5 bases had no gene match. The CDR3 DNA is TGTGCCAGCAGACTAGCGGGAATGGGCGAGCAGTACTTC. Translated: CASRLAGMGEQYF.

This sequence joins TRBV3-1 (or the pseudogene TRBV3-2) and TRBJ2-7; D might be TRBD2 (6 bases). The CDR3 has 15 residues. Trimming cost V 2 bases and J 4 bases, with 15 bases left between them. Per the germline V gene, CDR1 is LGHDT and CDR2 is YNNKEL (reference sequence). The CDR3 sequence: CASSQPTSRAYEQYF. The CDR3 DNA reads as TGTGCCAGCAGCCAACCTACTAGCAGGGCATACGAGCAGTACTTC.

The DNA of the CDR3 is TGTGCCACATCCCGGGGTCAAGCCTCCTACGAGCAGTACTTC. Translating gives CATSRGQASYEQYF. V usage is TRBV19 and J usage is TRBJ2-7; TRBD2 might be the D (5 bases). Per the germline V gene, CDR1 is LNHDA and CDR2 is SQIVND (reference sequence). V lost 10 bases, J lost 0 bases, and 16 bases lay in between. The CDR3 runs 14 residues.

The chain is built from TRBV7-2 and TRBJ1-2; 9 bases match TRBD1. CDR1 SGHTA and CDR2 FQGNSA come from the germline V gene. The CDR3 extends over 13 amino acids. Trimming at V came to 5 bases and at J to 8 bases, leaving 6 bases not matched to a gene. The CDR3 region is CASSPHRGRGYTF. The CDR3 nucleotides are TGTGCCAGCAGCCCACACAGGGGGCGAGGCTACACCTTC.

This CDR3 reads CSACPGTSGKYDEQYF. The CDR3 DNA follows: TGCAGCGCTTGTCCCGGGACTAGCGGGAAATACGACGAGCAGTACTTC. The chain employs TRBV29-1 and TRBJ2-7; 13 nucleotides match TRBD2. Germline V gives CDR1 SQVTM, CDR2 ANQGSEA. This CDR3 is built from 16 residues. V lost 7 bases, J lost 5 bases, and 14 bases stayed unmatched.

The CDR3 here is CASSQDLGQGDTF. CDR3 in DNA: TGTGCCAGCAGCCAAGATCTGGGACAGGGAGACACCTTC. The rearrangement joins TRBV3-1 (or the pseudogene TRBV3-2) to TRBJ1-2; 9 nucleotides agree with TRBD1. The CDR3 has 13 residues. Germline V lookup: CDR1 LGHDT, CDR2 YNNKEL (reference sequence). With V trimmed by 0 bases and J by 12 bases, 5 bases remained unmatched.

This sequence joins TRBV4-1 and TRBJ1-1, with TRBD1 matching 7 bases. The CDR3 extends over 14 amino acids. The V gene's germline CDR1 is MGHRA and CDR2 YSYEKL. The V gene end was trimmed by 6 bases and the J gene end by 3 bases; junction bases not matched to a gene: 7. The CDR3 nucleotides are TGCGCCAGCAGTACAGGGGTAAGTGACACTGAAGCTTTCTTT. Amino acid sequence: CASSTGVSDTEAFF.